This T cell receptor beta chain was captured in a study of blood T cell repertoires in COVID-19. Study-level background: Researchers got acute and convalescent COVID-19 samples from the United States, Italy and Spain. PBMCs, B-cell-depleted T cells, or T cells were the source of the cDNA or gDNA that made up the material.

A remark on this clone: Other DNA sequences in this sample translate to the same CDR3.

CDR3 size: 13 residues. V lost 2 bases to trimming and J lost 9 bases, with 8 bases between them. Looked up from germline, CDR1 is MGHRA and CDR2 is YSYEKL. The table came from immunoSEQ multiplex PCR; TCRdb's copy has only in-frame clones and leaves some out. The sample shows a few hundred thousand clones, around 88% of them seen only once. The chain employs TRBV4-1 and TRBJ1-6, with D uncertain. Specimen: peripheral blood. The clonotype originates from a woman in her 30s with COVID-19, enrolled during active disease. The CDR3 spells CASSQTRVSPLHF. CDR3 coding DNA: TGCGCCAGCAGCCAAACCCGGGTTTCACCCCTCCACTTT.